Below are 26 T cell receptor beta chains sequenced from a single sample in a study of metastatic and nonmetastatic thyroid tumors. Thyroid surgery was performed in patients who had received no treatment beforehand. MiXCR was used by TCRdb to re-call the PCR reads. The table records around 19,000 clones, about a sixth of them present only once. Sequencing was carried out using tumor tissue. These receptors were taken from a female donor with papillary thyroid cancer or a benign thyroid nodule (not recorded which). Some clones in this sample may be carry-over from other donors' samples.

Details on this clone: Different DNA sequences within this sample yield the same CDR3. This chain uses TRBV7-2 with TRBJ2-7; D might be TRBD2 (5 bases). Trimming took 9 bases from V and 3 from J, leaving 21 bases between them. CDR1 SGHTA and CDR2 FQGNSA come from the germline V gene. The CDR3 sequence is 15 residues long. This CDR3 is CASSVVRTAFYEQYF. CDR3 in DNA: TGTGCCAGTAGCGTCGTCAGGACCGCATTCTACGAGCAGTACTTC. The full variable domain, completed using reference TRBV7-2 and TRBJ2-7, is GAGVSQSPSNKVTEKGKDVELRCDPISGHTALYWYRQSLGQGLEFLIYFQGNSAPDKSGLPSDRFSAERTGGSVSTLTIQRTQQEDSAVYLCASSVVRTAFYEQYFGPGTRLTVT.

This clone was seen many times. J is TRBJ2-1 and V is TRBV20-1; tentatively, D is TRBD2 (5 bases). CDR1 and CDR2 from the germline V gene are DFQATT and SNEGSKA (reference sequence). The V end was cut by 0 bases, the J end by 7 bases, with 28 bases between. The CDR3 has 19 residues. DNA for the CDR3: TGCAGTGCTAGAGATCATGGCGCAGGACTCCATATTGGCAAGAATGAGCAGTTCTTC. It yields the protein CSARDHGAGLHIGKNEQFF.

This clone was seen at least ten times. This specimen includes other DNA sequences encoding the same CDR3. The chain employs TRBV20-1 and TRBJ1-4, with a possible D match to TRBD1 (6 bases). Germline V CDR1 and CDR2: DFQATT, SNEGSKA (reference sequence). V was pared by 5 bases and J by 5 bases, with 12 bases between. The CDR3 spans 13 residues. The CDR3 DNA follows: TGCAGTGCTCCGACAGGTGGAAATGAAAAACTGTTTTTT. This sequence encodes CSAPTGGNEKLFF.

This clone came up many times. The gene calls are TRBV5-1 and TRBJ2-1; D is unresolved. The CDR3 consists of 14 residues. V was trimmed by 2 bases and J by 6 bases, leaving 12 bases between them. Germline assignment: CDR1 SGHRS and CDR2 YFSETQ. CDR3 amino acids: CASSFDQWGNEQFF. The DNA for the CDR3 is TGCGCCAGCAGCTTCGACCAATGGGGCAATGAGCAGTTCTTC.

This clone was picked up many times. This sequence joins TRBV24-1 and TRBJ2-2; D is perhaps TRBD2 (6 bases). This CDR3 is built from 15 residues. Germline-derived CDR1 and CDR2 are KGHDR and SFDVKD. The V end was cut by 1 base, the J end by 5 bases, with 10 bases between. CDR3 nucleotide sequence: TGTGCCACCAGTGATTTAGGAGGGAGAACCGGGGAGCTGTTTTTT. It yields the protein CATSDLGGRTGELFF.

This clone showed up many times. V gene TRBV7-9 combines with J gene TRBJ1-1; D uncertain. Germline V gives CDR1 SEHNR, CDR2 FQNEAQ (reference sequence). CDR3 length: 13 residues. V shed 2 bases and J shed 1 base, with 5 bases lying between them. In nucleotides, the CDR3 is TGTGCCAGCAGCTTAAATCAGAACACTGAAGCTTTCTTT. Protein product: CASSLNQNTEAFF.

This clone was recorded many times. The gene calls are TRBV20-1 and TRBJ2-1, with D tentatively TRBD1 (5 bases). This CDR3 contains 14 residues. Germline V gene sequence: CDR1 DFQATT, CDR2 SNEGSKA (reference sequence). The V and J ends lost 5 bases and 0 bases respectively, with 11 bases between them. Written as DNA, the CDR3 is TGCAGTGCTGAACGACAGAGCTCCTACAATGAGCAGTTCTTC. The encoded protein is CSAERQSSYNEQFF.

Details on this clone: The junction shows a germline mismatch at one end, possibly a read error. The V gene is TRBV15, the J gene TRBJ2-5; D is undetermined. The length of the CDR3 is 15 residues. Germline CDR1 and CDR2: LNHNV and YYDKDF (reference sequence). CDR3 loop: CSTSRAGVWGETQYF. CDR3 in DNA: TGTTCCACCAGCAGAGCTGGCGTGTGGGGAGAGACCCAGTACTTC.

As to this clone: At one of its ends the junction is not consistent with the germline gene, which may arise from a read error. The gene calls are TRBV11-2 and TRBJ2-1, with D maybe TRBD1 (6 bases). In germline, CDR1 is SGHAT, CDR2 FQNNGV. The CDR3 is 16 residues long. The CDR3 DNA follows: TGTGCCAGCAGCTTAGGGACAGAGATCTCCTACAATGATCAGTTCTTC. This sequence encodes CASSLGTEISYNDQFF.

This clone was counted at least ten times. Just one base apart from a much larger clone, this may be a read error. Other nucleotide sequences in the sample specify the same CDR3. The chain employs TRBV20-1 and TRBJ2-6, with 7 bases aligning to TRBD1. The CDR3 has 18 residues. Germline loops: CDR1 DFQATT, CDR2 SNEGSKA (reference sequence). The CDR3 nucleotides are TGTAGTGCTAGAGAGACAGGGACCCCCACCTCTGGGGCCAACGTCCTGACTTTC. Protein: CSARETGTPTSGANVLTF.

The chain combines TRBV11-2 with TRBJ2-5; 9 positions agree with TRBD1. J was trimmed by 4 bases and V by 5 bases; bases with no gene match: 5. Germline V CDR1 and CDR2: SGHAT, FQNNGV. The CDR3 contains 14 residues. CDR3 protein: CASSLQGAGETQYF. CDR3 DNA: TGTGCCAGCAGCCTACAGGGGGCGGGAGAGACCCAGTACTTC.

The V and J genes are TRBV2 and TRBJ1-2; no clear D gene. This CDR3 region has 13 residues. Germline CDR1 and CDR2: SNHLY and FYNNEI. The ends were cut back, 4 bases at V and 4 bases at J, with 10 bases in the middle. The CDR3 reads CASSGSVSYGYTF. For the CDR3, the DNA is TGTGCCAGCAGTGGGTCAGTGAGCTATGGCTACACCTTC.

This sequence joins TRBV6-2 or TRBV6-3 and TRBJ2-1; TRBD1 agrees at 8 bases. The germline V gene has CDR1 MNHEY and CDR2 SVGEGT. The CDR3 extends over 17 amino acids. V lost 7 bases and J lost 4; bases outside the gene matches: 15. DNA of the CDR3: TGTGCCAGCATGTCCGCCATACAGGGGGTGCGTTACAATGAGCAGTTCTTC. Translating it yields CASMSAIQGVRYNEQFF.

This clone occurred many times. This rearrangement joins TRBV18 to TRBJ2-1, with 7 bases identical to TRBD2. CDR3 length: 19 residues. Germline V gene lookup returns CDR1 KGHSH and CDR2 LQKENI. V trimming: 0 bases; J trimming: 8 bases; junction bases outside the gene matches: 19. CDR3 protein: CASSPPVRGGAGAVDEQFF. The CDR3 DNA follows: TGTGCCAGCTCACCACCAGTACGGGGAGGGGCGGGAGCGGTTGATGAGCAGTTCTTC.

This clone was observed at least ten times. The chain joins TRBV20-1 to TRBJ1-3, with TRBD1 as a possible D gene (5 bases). V lost 1 base and J lost 5, with 12 bases in between. The V gene's germline CDR1 is DFQATT and CDR2 SNEGSKA (reference sequence). The CDR3 length is 14 residues. CDR3 region: CSARAAGRRNTIYF. For the CDR3, the DNA is TGCAGTGCTAGAGCGGCAGGGCGCCGAAACACCATATATTTT.

In this sample, this clone turned up many times. The chain uses TRBV28 and TRBJ1-5; possible D gene TRBD1, 5 bases. The CDR3 consists of 12 residues. V dropped 9 bases and J dropped 4 bases, with 10 bases sitting between them. From germline, CDR1 is MDHEN and CDR2 SYDVKM. CDR3 in DNA: TGTGCCAGTCTGGGGGGAAATCAGCCCCAGCATTTT. Amino acid sequence: CASLGGNQPQHF.

This clone was observed many times. This chain connects TRBV5-1 to TRBJ1-1; tentative D call: TRBD1 (5 bases). V lost 1 base and J 2 bases, leaving 9 bases between the germline ends. There are 14 residues in the CDR3. Germline loops: CDR1 SGHRS, CDR2 YFSETQ. DNA for the CDR3: TGCGCCAGCAGCTTGACAGGCCAAAACACTGAAGCTTTCTTT. Translated, it gives CASSLTGQNTEAFF.

This clone was observed at least ten times. This chain links TRBV20-1 with TRBJ1-2; unclear D gene. Germline assignment: CDR1 DFQATT and CDR2 SNEGSKA (reference sequence). V lost 0 bases and J lost 7, with 15 bases in between. The CDR3 loop spans 14 amino acids. The DNA of the CDR3 is TGCAGTGCTAGAGATCTCCCGCCGAGGAGTGGCTACACCTTC. Protein product: CSARDLPPRSGYTF.

As for this clone: This may be a read error, as it is one base from a much larger clone. Other DNA sequences in this specimen translate into the identical CDR3. The J gene is TRBJ2-6, the V gene TRBV9; no reliable D call. Germline loops: CDR1 SGDLS, CDR2 YYNGEE. The CDR3 is 15 residues long. DNA for the CDR3: TGTGCCAGCAGTGTAGAATTGGCTGGGGCCAACGTCCTGACTTTC. This codes for CASSVELAGANVLTF. Using reference TRBV9 and TRBJ2-6 for the parts outside the CDR3, the full variable domain is DSGVTQTPKHLITATGQRVTLRCSPRSGDLSVYWYQQSLDQGLQFLIQYYNGEERAKGNILERFSAQQFPDLHSELNLSSLELGDSALYFCASSVELAGANVLTFGAGSRLTVL.

This clone was seen repeatedly, ten times or more. V usage is TRBV4-2 and J usage is TRBJ2-2; D uncertain. The V gene's germline CDR1 is LGHNA and CDR2 YNFKEQ. There are 13 residues in the CDR3. The germline V and J ends were trimmed by 4 bases and 4 bases, with 7 bases remaining between them. The CDR3 nucleotides are TGTGCCAGCAGCCCTCGGATCACCGGGGAGCTGTTTTTT. Translated: CASSPRITGELFF.

This clone was seen ten or more times. This CDR3 reads CASSHPGARNTEAFF. The CDR3 DNA reads TGCGCCAGCAGCCATCCTGGAGCACGGAACACTGAAGCTTTCTTT. The rearrangement uses TRBV4-1 and TRBJ1-1; no clear D. Deletions cut 3 bases from V and 1 base from J, with 12 bases between. The CDR3 contains 15 residues. Germline-derived CDR1 and CDR2 are MGHRA and YSYEKL.

By its share, this clone is large (0.1 to 1%). The V gene is TRBV5-1, the J gene TRBJ2-7; D may correspond to TRBD1 or TRBD2 (5 bases each). Germline CDR1 and CDR2: SGHRS and YFSETQ. The CDR3 is 17 residues long. The V end was cut by 4 bases, the J end by 2 bases, with 22 bases between. CDR3 protein: CASSPIEGNILPYEQYF. DNA of the CDR3: TGCGCCAGCAGCCCTATCGAGGGGAATATCCTTCCCTACGAGCAGTACTTC.

This clone showed up many times. The chain links TRBV20-1 to TRBJ2-7, with D possibly being TRBD2 (6 bases). The CDR3 is made up of 14 amino acids. CDR1 and CDR2 (germline): DFQATT, SNEGSKA (reference sequence). V dropped 6 bases and J dropped 0 bases, with 15 bases sitting between them. CDR3 amino acids: CSALTGTHSYEQYF. The DNA for the CDR3 is TGCAGTGCCCTTACCGGGACTCACTCCTACGAGCAGTACTTC.

The chain uses TRBV27 and TRBJ1-5; TRBD1 matches at 12 bases. The ends lost 5 bases at V and 6 bases at J; junction bases unmatched: 11. Germline V gives CDR1 MNHEY, CDR2 SMNVEV (reference sequence). The CDR3 spans 17 residues. Here the CDR3 DNA reads TGTGCCAGCAGTCCTATTGGGGGACAGGGGGCTGGTCAGCCCCAGCATTTT. This encodes CASSPIGGQGAGQPQHF.

This clone was picked up many times. This sequence joins TRBV20-1 and TRBJ2-3; D may be TRBD1 (6 bases). Germline lookup yields CDR1 DFQATT and CDR2 SNEGSKA (reference sequence). The CDR3 totals 15 residues. Trimming took off 5 bases at V and 2 bases at J, with 17 bases between the two ends. In DNA, the CDR3 is TGCAGTGCTGGGGGCTTGACCCTTAACACAGATACGCAGTATTTT. Translated: CSAGGLTLNTDTQYF.

V and J are TRBV5-1 and TRBJ1-2, with D possibly matching TRBD1 (5 bases). CDR3 length: 16 residues. The germline V gene encodes CDR1 SGHRS and CDR2 YFSETQ. V gave up 0 bases and J gave up 7 bases, with 19 bases separating them. CDR3 sequence reads: CASSLASPGPNTGYTF. CDR3 DNA sequence: TGCGCCAGCAGCTTGGCCTCCCCGGGGCCTAATACTGGCTACACCTTC.